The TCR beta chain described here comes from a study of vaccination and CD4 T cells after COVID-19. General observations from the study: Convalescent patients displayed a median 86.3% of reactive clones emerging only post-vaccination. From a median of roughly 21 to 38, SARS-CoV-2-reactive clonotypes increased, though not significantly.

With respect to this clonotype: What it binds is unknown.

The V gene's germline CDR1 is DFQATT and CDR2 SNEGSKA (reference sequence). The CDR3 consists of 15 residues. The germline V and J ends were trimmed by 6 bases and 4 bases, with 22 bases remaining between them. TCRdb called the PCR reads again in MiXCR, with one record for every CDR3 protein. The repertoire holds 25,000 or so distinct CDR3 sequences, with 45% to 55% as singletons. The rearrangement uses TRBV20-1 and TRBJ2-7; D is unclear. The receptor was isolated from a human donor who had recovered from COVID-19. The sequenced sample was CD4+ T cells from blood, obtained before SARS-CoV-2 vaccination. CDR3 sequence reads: CSAYSIKGDGYEQYF. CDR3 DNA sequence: TGCAGTGCCTATTCTATAAAGGGCGATGGGTACGAGCAGTACTTC.